This section outlines one T cell receptor beta chain sequence together with its context. Its antigen is undetermined. This record comes from a study of T cell responses to AZD1222 COVID-19 vaccine. Study conclusions and caveats: Clonal diversity may have been underestimated, and the donors were mostly white British, with more females than males. Unmutated regions of variants are reportedly targeted by nearly half of spike-specific TCRs.

The CDR3 has 18 amino acids. Germline V gene sequence: CDR1 MNHEY, CDR2 SMNVEV (reference sequence). V was clipped by 3 bases and J by 8 bases, with 26 bases between them. Analyses pooled second doses at about 4 or about 12 weeks. Using immunoSEQ multiplex PCR, the repertoire was profiled, and TCRdb retains in-frame clones only, with some absent. The table records roughly 140,000 clones, approximately 90% of them present only once. The clonotype was recovered from an adult who received the AZD1222 COVID-19 vaccine. Sequenced material: peripheral blood, taken 28 days after the second AZD1222 dose. The V gene is TRBV27, the J gene TRBJ1-5; possible D gene TRBD1, 6 bases. The CDR3 bases are TGTGCCAGCAGTTTTAGGGGGGAAATGGTGGACGGCGGGGAGCCCCAGCATTTT. Protein product: CASSFRGEMVDGGEPQHF.